This TCR beta chain came from a study of T-cell memory formation after mild COVID-19. Turning to this clonotype: The target antigen is unknown.

TCRdb reprocessed the 5' RACE reads via MiXCR and lists one record per CDR3 protein. The sample lists about 560,000 distinct CDR3 sequences; 20% to 25% were seen once. In germline, CDR1 is SGHTA, CDR2 FQGNSA. Trimming left V 5 bases short and J 6 bases short, with 17 bases between. The length of the CDR3 is 15 residues. Study-level results: The study detected some responding clones in pre-infection memory, suggesting cross-reactive memory joined.

Sequencing was done on a sample of PBMCs or a T cell subset sorted from them (not recorded which). The chain recombines TRBV7-2 with TRBJ2-1; unclear D gene. The receptor was isolated from an adult woman who had mild COVID-19 (a few samples of this study predate the infection). Cell type and time point are not known. The DNA of the CDR3 is TGTGCCAGCAGCGCCTACAATGTGGGCCCCAATGAGCAGTTCTTC. As protein: CASSAYNVGPNEQFF.